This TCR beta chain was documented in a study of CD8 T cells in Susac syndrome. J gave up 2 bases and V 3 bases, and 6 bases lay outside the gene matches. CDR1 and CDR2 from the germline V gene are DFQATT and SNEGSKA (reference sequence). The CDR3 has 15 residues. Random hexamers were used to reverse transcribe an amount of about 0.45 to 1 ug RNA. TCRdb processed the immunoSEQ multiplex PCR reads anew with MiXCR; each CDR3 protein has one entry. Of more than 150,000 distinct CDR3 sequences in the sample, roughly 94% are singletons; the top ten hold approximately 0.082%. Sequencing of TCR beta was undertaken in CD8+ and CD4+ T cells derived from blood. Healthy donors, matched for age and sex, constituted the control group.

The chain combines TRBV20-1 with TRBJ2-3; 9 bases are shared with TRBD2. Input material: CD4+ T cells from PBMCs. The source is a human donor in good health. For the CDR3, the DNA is TGCAGTGCTAGCAGGCTAGCGGGAAACACAGATACGCAGTATTTT. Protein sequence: CSASRLAGNTDTQYF.